This T cell receptor beta chain is drawn from a study of cytomegalovirus exposure and HLA in healthy donors. Notes on the study in general: Judged likely to be a sequencing artifact was a cluster of highly shared sequence variants. Serostatus for CMV was the only available immune exposure information.

This CDR3 contains 13 residues. In germline, CDR1 is SGHRS, CDR2 YFSETQ. Trimming took 1 base from V and 5 from J, leaving 9 bases between them. The donors comprised healthy bone marrow donors. A multiplex PCR was run with 60 Vbeta primers and 13 Jbeta primers. Using immunoSEQ multiplex PCR, the repertoire was profiled, and TCRdb retains in-frame clones only, with some absent. The table includes some 150,000 clones, around nine tenths detected once. Concerning this clone itself: The antigen remains undetermined.

This TCR derives from a woman in her twenties or thirties in good health and CMV-seronegative. The rearrangement joins TRBV5-1 to TRBJ1-1; tentatively, D is TRBD1 (6 bases). Sequencing was carried out using PBMCs. DNA for the CDR3: TGCGCCAGCAGCTTGACAGGGACAACTGAAGCTTTCTTT. Amino acids: CASSLTGTTEAFF.